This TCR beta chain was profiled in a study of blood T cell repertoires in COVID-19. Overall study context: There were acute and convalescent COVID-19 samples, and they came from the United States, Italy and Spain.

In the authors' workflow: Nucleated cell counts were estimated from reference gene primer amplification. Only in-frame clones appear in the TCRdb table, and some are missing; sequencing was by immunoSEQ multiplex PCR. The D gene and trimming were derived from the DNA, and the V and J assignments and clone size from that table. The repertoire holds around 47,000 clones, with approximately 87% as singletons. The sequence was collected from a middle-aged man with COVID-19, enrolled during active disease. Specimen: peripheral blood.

CDR3 protein: CASSYGTGRETQYF. CDR3 coding DNA: TGTGCCAGCAGTTACGGGACAGGGCGAGAGACCCAGTACTTC. V is TRBV6-5 and J is TRBJ2-5; 9 nucleotides agree with TRBD1. Germline values: CDR1 MNHEY, CDR2 SVGAGI. With 2 bases clipped from V and 4 bases from J, the junction kept 2 bases outside the gene matches. CDR3 length: 14 residues.